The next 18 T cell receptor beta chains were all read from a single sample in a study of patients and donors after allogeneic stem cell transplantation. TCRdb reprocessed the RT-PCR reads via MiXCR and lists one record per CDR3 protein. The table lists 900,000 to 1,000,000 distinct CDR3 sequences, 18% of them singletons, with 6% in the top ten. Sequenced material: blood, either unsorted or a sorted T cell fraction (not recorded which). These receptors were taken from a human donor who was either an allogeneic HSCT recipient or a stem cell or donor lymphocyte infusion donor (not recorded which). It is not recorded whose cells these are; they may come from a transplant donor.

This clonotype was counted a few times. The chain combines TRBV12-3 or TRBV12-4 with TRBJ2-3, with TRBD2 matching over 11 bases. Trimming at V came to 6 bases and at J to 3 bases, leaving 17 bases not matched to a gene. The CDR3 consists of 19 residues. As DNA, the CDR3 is TGTGCCAGCAGCTCAATGACTAGCGGGGCCTCAACTAGGACAGATACGCAGTATTTT. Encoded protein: CASSSMTSGASTRTDTQYF.

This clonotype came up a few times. CDR3 residues: CASSFGRRLAGGPHTGELFF. The DNA for the CDR3 is TGTGCCAGCAGCTTTGGACGTAGACTAGCGGGAGGGCCGCACACCGGGGAGCTGTTTTTT. The rearrangement joins TRBV7-7 to TRBJ2-2; 14 bases fit TRBD2. With 3 bases clipped from V and 3 bases from J, the junction kept 12 bases outside the gene matches. Germline V gene sequence: CDR1 SSHAT, CDR2 FNYEAQ (reference sequence). The CDR3 runs to 20 residues.

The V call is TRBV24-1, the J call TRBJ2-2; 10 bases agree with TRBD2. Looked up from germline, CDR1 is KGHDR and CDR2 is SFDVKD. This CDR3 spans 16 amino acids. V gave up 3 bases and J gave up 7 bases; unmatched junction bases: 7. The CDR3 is CATSDNSGGMDGELFF. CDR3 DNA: TGTGCCACCAGTGATAATAGCGGGGGGATGGACGGGGAGCTGTTTTTT.

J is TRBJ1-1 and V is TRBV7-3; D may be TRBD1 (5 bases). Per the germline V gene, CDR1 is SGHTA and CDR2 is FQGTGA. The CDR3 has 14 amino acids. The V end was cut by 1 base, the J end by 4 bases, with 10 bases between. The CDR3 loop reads CASSLKRQGTEAFF. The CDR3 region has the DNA TGTGCCAGCAGCTTAAAAAGGCAGGGCACTGAAGCTTTCTTT.

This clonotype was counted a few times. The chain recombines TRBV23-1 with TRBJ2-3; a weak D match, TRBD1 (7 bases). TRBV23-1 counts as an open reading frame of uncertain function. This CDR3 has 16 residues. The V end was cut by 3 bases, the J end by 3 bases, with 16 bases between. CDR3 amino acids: CASSHPGQEGTDTQYF. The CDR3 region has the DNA TGCGCCAGCAGTCACCCCGGACAGGAGGGGACAGATACGCAGTATTTT.

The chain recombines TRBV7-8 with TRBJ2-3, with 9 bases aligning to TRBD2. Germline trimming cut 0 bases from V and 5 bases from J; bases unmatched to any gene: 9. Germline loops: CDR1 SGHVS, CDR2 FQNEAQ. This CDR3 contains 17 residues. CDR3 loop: CASSLAVGRGGGDTQYF. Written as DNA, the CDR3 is TGTGCCAGCAGCTTAGCTGTAGGGCGGGGGGGTGGAGATACGCAGTATTTT.

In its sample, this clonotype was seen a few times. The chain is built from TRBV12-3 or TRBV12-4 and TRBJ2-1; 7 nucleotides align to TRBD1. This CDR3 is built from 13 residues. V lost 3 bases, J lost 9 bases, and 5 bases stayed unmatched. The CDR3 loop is CASSFKGAGEQFF. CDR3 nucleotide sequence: TGTGCCAGCAGTTTCAAGGGGGCCGGTGAGCAGTTCTTC.

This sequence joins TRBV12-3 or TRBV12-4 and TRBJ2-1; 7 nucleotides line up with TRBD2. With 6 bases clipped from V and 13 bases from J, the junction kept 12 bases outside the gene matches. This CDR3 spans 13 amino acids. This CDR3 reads CASRQSRGGSQFF. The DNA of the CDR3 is TGTGCCAGCAGACAGAGTAGAGGCGGGAGTCAGTTCTTC.

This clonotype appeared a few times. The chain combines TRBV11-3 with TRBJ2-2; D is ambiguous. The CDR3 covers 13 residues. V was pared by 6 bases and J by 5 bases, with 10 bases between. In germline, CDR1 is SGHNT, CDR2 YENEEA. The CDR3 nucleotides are TGTGCCAGCAGTGGCAGGATGACCGGGGAGCTGTTTTTT. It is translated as CASSGRMTGELFF.

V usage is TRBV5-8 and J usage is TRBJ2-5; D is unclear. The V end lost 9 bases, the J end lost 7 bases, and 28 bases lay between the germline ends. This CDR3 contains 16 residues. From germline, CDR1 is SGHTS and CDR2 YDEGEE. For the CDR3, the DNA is TGTGCCACCCAAGGGCCCGACCTAAATTTGATTTGGACCCAGTACTTC. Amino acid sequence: CATQGPDLNLIWTQYF.

CDR3 nucleotide sequence: TGCAGTGCTAGAATCGGTCAGGTGTATGGCTACACCTTC. Translated: CSARIGQVYGYTF. The gene calls are TRBV20-1 and TRBJ1-2; D is ambiguous. Germline V CDR1 and CDR2: DFQATT, SNEGSKA (reference sequence). The CDR3 spans 13 residues. Trimming cost V 2 bases and J 5 bases, with 12 bases left between them.

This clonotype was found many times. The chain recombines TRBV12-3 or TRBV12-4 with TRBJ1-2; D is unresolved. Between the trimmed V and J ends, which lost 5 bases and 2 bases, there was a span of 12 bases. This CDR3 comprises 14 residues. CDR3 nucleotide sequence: TGTGCCAGCAGTCCTGACACCTCAAACTATGGCTACACCTTC. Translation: CASSPDTSNYGYTF.

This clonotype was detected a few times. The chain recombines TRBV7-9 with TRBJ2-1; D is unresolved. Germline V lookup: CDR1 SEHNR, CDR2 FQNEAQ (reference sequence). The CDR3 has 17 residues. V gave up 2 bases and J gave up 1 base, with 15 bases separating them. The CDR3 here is CASSLYGRTESYNEQFF. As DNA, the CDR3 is TGTGCCAGCAGCTTATACGGGCGGACGGAGTCCTACAATGAGCAGTTCTTC.

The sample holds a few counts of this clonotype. The CDR3 sequence: CASSQDASSNYGYTF. The CDR3 DNA is TGTGCCAGCAGCCAAGACGCCAGCTCAAACTATGGCTACACCTTC. The chain is built from TRBV4-2 and TRBJ1-2; D not resolved. V lost 0 bases, J lost 2 bases, and 10 bases lay in between. The CDR3 is 15 amino acids. CDR1 and CDR2 (germline): LGHNA, YNFKEQ.

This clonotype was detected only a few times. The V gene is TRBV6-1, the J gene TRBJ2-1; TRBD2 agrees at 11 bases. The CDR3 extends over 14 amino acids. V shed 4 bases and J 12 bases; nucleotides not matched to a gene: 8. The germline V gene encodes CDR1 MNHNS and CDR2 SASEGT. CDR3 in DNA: TGTGCCAGCAGTGTTAGCGGGAGGGATAGGGGGCAGTTCTTC. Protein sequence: CASSVSGRDRGQFF.

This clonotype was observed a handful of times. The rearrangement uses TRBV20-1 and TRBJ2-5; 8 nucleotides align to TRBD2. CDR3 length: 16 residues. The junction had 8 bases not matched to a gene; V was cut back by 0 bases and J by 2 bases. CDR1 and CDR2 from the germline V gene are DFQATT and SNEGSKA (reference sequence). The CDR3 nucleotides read TGCAGTGCTAGAGATCCCAGCGGGGGTTATCAAGAGACCCAGTACTTC. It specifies CSARDPSGGYQETQYF.

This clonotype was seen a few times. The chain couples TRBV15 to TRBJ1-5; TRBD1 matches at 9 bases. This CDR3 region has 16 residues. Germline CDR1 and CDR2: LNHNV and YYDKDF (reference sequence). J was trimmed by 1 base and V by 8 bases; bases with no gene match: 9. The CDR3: CATATDRGRSNQPQHF. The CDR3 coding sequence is TGTGCCACCGCAACGGACAGGGGTCGGAGCAATCAGCCCCAGCATTTT. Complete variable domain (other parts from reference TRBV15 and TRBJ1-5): DAMVIQNPRYQVTQFGKPVTLSCSQTLNHNVMYWYQQKSSQAPKLLFHYYDKDFNNEADTPDNFQSRRPNTSFCFLDIRSPGLGDTAMYLCATATDRGRSNQPQHFGDGTRLSIL.

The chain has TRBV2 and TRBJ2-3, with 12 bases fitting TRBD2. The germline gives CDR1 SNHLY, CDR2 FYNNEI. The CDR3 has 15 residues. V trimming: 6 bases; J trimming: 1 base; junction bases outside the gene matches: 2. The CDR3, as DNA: TGTGCCAGCAGAAGACTAGCGGGGGGCACAGATACGCAGTATTTT. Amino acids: CASRRLAGGTDTQYF.